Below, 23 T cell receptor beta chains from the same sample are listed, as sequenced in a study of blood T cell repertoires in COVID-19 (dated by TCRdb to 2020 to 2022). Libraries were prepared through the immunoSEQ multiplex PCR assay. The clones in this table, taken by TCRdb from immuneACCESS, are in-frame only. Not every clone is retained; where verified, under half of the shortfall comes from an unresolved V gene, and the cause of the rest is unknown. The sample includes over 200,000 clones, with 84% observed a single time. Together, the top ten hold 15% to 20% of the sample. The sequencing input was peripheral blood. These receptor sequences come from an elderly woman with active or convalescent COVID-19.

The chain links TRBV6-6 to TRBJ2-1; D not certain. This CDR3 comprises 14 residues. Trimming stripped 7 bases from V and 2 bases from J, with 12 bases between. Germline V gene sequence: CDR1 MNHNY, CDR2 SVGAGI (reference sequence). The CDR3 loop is CASTPTAAYNEQFF. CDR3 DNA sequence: TGTGCCAGCACTCCCACTGCCGCCTACAATGAGCAGTTCTTC.

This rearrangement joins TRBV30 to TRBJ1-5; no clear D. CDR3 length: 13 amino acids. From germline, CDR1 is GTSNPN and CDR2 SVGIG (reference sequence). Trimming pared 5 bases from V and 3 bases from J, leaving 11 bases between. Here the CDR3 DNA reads TGTGCCTGGGGTCCGGGGTACAATCAGCCCCAGCATTTT. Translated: CAWGPGYNQPQHF.

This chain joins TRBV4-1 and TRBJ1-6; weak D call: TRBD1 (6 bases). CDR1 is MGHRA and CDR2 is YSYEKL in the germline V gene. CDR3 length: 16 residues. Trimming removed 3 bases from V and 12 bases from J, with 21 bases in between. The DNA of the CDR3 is TGCGCCAGCAGCCAGGCGTCGTCAGGGGATTATAAACCCCTCCACTTT. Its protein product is CASSQASSGDYKPLHF.

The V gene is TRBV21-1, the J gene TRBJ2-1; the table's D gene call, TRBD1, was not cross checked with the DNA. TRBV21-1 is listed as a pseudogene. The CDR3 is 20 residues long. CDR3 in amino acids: CASGYPGGQALPSSYNEQFF. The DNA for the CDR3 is TGTGCCAGCGGATACCCGGGGGGACAGGCTTTACCCAGCTCCTACAATGAGCAGTTCTTC.

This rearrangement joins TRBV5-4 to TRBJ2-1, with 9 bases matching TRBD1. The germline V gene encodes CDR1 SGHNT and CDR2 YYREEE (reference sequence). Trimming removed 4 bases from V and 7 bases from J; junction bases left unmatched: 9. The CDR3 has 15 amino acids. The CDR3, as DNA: TGTGCCAGCAGCCGGACTCTGACAGGGGGAAATGAGCAGTTCTTC. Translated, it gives CASSRTLTGGNEQFF. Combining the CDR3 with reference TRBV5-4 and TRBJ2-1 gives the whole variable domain ETGVTQSPTHLIKTRGQQVTLRCSSQSGHNTVSWYQQALGQGPQFIFQYYREEENGRGNFPPRFSGLQFPNYSSELNVNALELDDSALYLCASSRTLTGGNEQFFGPGTRLTVL.

CDR3 sequence reads: CASSVAPLGSDTQYF. The CDR3 bases are TGTGCCAGCAGCGTAGCTCCACTAGGATCGGATACGCAGTATTTT. The chain employs TRBV9 and TRBJ2-3, with TRBD2 as a possible D gene (5 bases). Germline values: CDR1 SGDLS, CDR2 YYNGEE. The CDR3 has 15 residues. The V end lost 0 bases, the J end lost 6 bases, and 14 bases lay between the germline ends.

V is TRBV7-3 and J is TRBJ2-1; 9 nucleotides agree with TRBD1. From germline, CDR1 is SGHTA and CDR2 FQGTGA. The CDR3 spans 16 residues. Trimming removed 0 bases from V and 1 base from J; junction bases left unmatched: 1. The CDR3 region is CASSLTGQGSYNEQFF. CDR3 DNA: TGTGCCAGCAGCTTAACGGGACAGGGTTCCTACAATGAGCAGTTCTTC.

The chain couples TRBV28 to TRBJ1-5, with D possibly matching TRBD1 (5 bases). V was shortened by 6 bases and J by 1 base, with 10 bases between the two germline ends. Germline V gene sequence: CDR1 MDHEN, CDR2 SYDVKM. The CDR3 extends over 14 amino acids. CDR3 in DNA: TGTGCCAGCAGCAACCACAGGAGCAATCAGCCCCAGCATTTT. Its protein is CASSNHRSNQPQHF.

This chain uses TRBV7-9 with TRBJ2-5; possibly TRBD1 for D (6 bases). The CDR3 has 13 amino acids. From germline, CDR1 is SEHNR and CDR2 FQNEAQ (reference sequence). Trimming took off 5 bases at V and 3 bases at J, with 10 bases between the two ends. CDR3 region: CASSQQGKETQYF. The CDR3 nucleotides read TGTGCCAGCAGCCAACAGGGTAAAGAGACCCAGTACTTC.

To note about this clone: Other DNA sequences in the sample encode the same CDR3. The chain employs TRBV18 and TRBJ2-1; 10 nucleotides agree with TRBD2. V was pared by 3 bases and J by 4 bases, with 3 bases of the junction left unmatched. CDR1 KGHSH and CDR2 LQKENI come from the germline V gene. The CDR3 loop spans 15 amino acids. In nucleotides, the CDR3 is TGTGCCAGCTCACCCGGGACTAGCGCTTACAATGAGCAGTTCTTC. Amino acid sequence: CASSPGTSAYNEQFF.

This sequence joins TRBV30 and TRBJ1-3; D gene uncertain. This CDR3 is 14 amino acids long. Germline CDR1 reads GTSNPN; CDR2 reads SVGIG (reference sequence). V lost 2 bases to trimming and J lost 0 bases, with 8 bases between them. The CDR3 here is CAWSPPPSGNTIYF. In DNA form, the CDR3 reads TGTGCCTGGAGTCCCCCTCCCTCTGGAAACACCATATATTTT. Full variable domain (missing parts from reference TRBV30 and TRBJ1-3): SQTIHQWPATLVQPVGSPLSLECTVEGTSNPNLYWYRQAAGRGLQLLFYSVGIGQISSEVPQNLSASRPQDRQFILSSKKLLLSDSGFYLCAWSPPPSGNTIYFGEGSWLTVV.

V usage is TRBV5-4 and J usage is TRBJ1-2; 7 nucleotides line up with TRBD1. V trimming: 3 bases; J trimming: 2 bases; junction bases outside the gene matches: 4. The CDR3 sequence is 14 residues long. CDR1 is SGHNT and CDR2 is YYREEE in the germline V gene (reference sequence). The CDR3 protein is CASSWAGQNYGYTF. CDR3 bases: TGTGCCAGCAGCTGGGCGGGACAGAACTATGGCTACACCTTC.

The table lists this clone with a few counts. CDR3 bases: TGTGCCAGCACGACGTCTGGACAGGCCTACGAGCAGTACTTC. Amino acids: CASTTSGQAYEQYF. The chain is built from TRBV28 and TRBJ2-7, with TRBD1 matching over 7 bases. CDR1 is MDHEN, CDR2 SYDVKM, per germline. V lost 7 bases to trimming and J lost 2 bases; unmatched junction nucleotides: 8. The CDR3 contains 14 residues.

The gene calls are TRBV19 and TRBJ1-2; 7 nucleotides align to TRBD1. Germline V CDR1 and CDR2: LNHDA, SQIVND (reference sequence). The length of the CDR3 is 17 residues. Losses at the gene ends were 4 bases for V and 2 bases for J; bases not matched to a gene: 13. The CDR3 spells CASSSPSGQRMNYGYTF. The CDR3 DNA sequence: TGTGCCAGTAGTAGTCCTTCGGGACAGAGAATGAACTATGGCTACACCTTC.

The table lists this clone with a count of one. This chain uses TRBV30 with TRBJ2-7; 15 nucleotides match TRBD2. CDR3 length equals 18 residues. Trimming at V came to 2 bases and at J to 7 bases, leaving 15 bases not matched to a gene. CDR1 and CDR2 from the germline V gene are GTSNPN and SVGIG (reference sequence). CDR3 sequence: CAWSSPGLAGGPWGEQYF. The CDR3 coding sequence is TGTGCCTGGAGTTCACCCGGACTAGCGGGAGGGCCCTGGGGGGAGCAGTACTTC.

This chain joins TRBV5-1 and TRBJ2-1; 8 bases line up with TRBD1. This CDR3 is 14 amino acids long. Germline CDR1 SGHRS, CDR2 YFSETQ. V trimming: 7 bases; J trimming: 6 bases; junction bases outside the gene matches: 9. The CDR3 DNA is TGCGCCAGCGGCACCGGGACAGGACGCAATGAGCAGTTCTTC. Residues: CASGTGTGRNEQFF. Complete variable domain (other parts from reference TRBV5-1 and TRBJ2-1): KAGVTQTPRYLIKTRGQQVTLSCSPISGHRSVSWYQQTPGQGLQFLFEYFSETQRNKGNFPGRFSGRQFSNSRSEMNVSTLELGDSALYLCASGTGTGRNEQFFGPGTRLTVL.

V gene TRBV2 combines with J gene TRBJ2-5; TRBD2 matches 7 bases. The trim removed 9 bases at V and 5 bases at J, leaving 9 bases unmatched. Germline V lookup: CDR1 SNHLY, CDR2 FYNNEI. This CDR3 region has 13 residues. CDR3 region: CASLGGGEETQYF. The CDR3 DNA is TGTGCCAGTCTAGGTGGGGGGGAGGAGACCCAGTACTTC.

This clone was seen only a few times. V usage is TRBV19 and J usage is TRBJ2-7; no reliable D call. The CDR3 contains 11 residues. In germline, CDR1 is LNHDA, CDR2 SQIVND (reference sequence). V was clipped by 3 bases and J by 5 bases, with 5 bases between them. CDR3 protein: CASSIRDEQYF. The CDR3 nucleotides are TGTGCCAGTAGTATTCGGGACGAGCAGTACTTC.

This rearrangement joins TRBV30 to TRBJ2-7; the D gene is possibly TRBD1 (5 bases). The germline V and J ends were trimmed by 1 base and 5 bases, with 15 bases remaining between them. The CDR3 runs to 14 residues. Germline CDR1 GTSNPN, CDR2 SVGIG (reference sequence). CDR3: CAWSGLGARHEQYF. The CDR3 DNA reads TGTGCCTGGAGTGGATTAGGGGCTCGGCACGAGCAGTACTTC.

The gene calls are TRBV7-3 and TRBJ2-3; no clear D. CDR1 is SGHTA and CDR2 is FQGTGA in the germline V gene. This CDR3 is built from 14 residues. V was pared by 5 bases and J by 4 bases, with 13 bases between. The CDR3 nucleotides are TGTGCCAGCAGCCTGGAACGGGTGGCAGATACGCAGTATTTT. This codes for CASSLERVADTQYF.

The CDR3 DNA is TGTGCCAGCATACGTGTTGGCGGGAACACTGAAGCTTTCTTT. It codes for CASIRVGGNTEAFF. The chain has TRBV27 and TRBJ1-1; D uncertain. CDR3 size: 14 residues. Germline V gene data show CDR1 as MNHEY and CDR2 as SMNVEV (reference sequence). V lost 7 bases and J lost 1, with 13 bases in between.

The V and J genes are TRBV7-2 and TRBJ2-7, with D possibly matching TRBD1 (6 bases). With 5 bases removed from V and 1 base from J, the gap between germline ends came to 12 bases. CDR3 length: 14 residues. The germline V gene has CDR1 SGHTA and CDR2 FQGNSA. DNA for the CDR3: TGTGCCAGCAGCCTCAACAGGGTTTCCTACGAGCAGTACTTC. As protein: CASSLNRVSYEQYF.

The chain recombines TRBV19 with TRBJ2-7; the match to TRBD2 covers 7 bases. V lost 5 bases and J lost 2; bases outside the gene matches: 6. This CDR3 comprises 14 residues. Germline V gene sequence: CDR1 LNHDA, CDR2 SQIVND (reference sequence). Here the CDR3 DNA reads TGTGCCAGTAGTCCCCGGACTAGGACCTACGAGCAGTACTTC. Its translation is CASSPRTRTYEQYF.